This TCR beta chain was documented in a study of T-cell memory formation after mild COVID-19. Study-level information: TCR clusters largely stayed donor specific.

The sample holds a few counts of this clonotype. Its antigen remains unidentified. TCRdb analysed the 5' RACE reads with MiXCR anew, one entry per CDR3 protein. The sample gives under 300,000 distinct CDR3 sequences, 8% to 10% of which show up once; 22% is in the top ten. Per germline, CDR1 DFQATT and CDR2 SNEGSKA (reference sequence). The length of the CDR3 is 11 residues. Study outcomes and limitations: Whereas later expanders leaned CD4+, clones contracting day 15 to 85 showed a balanced CD4/CD8 makeup.

Sequenced material: PBMCs or a T cell subset sorted from them (not recorded which). V gene TRBV20-1 combines with J gene TRBJ2-7; 8 bases are shared with TRBD1. The source of this sequence is a young man who had mild COVID-19 (a few samples of this study predate the infection). Cell type and time point are not known. In DNA, the CDR3 is TGCAATCCTACGACAGGGGACGAGCAGTACTTC. Translating gives CNPTTGDEQYF.